One and the same sample provided the 6 T cell receptor beta chains below, sequenced in a study of cytomegalovirus exposure and HLA in healthy donors. The PCR ran on 60 Vbeta and 13 Jbeta primers. The repertoire was sequenced with immunoSEQ multiplex PCR; TCRdb's copy has only in-frame clones and lacks some. The repertoire consists of 130,000 to 150,000 clones, with about two thirds occurring once and the leading ten covering under 2%. Sequences were obtained from PBMCs. The receptors shown here come from a young woman in good health and CMV-seronegative.

The V gene is TRBV7-3, the J gene TRBJ2-7; TRBD2 agrees at 8 bases. The J segment lost 5 bases and the V segment lost 5 bases, leaving 8 bases of the junction unmatched. The CDR3 consists of 14 residues. Germline CDR1 is SGHTA and CDR2 is FQGTGA. The CDR3 nucleotides read TGTGCCAGCAGCCTTGATTCGGGGGGGGACGAGCAGTACTTC. Protein: CASSLDSGGDEQYF.

The rearrangement joins TRBV5-1 to TRBJ2-1, with TRBD2 matching 9 bases. The CDR3 is 14 residues long. The germline CDR1 and CDR2 sequences are SGHRS and YFSETQ. V lost 4 bases and J lost 9; bases outside the gene matches: 8. The CDR3 region has the DNA TGCGCCAGCAGCCCTAGCGGGGTAAGCGGTGAGCAGTTCTTC. Translated, it gives CASSPSGVSGEQFF. Full variable domain (remainder filled in from reference TRBV5-1 and TRBJ2-1): KAGVTQTPRYLIKTRGQQVTLSCSPISGHRSVSWYQQTPGQGLQFLFEYFSETQRNKGNFPGRFSGRQFSNSRSEMNVSTLELGDSALYLCASSPSGVSGEQFFGPGTRLTVL.

The V call is TRBV5-6, the J call TRBJ2-1; D perhaps matches TRBD1 (6 bases). Germline V CDR1 and CDR2: SGHDT, YYEEEE. The CDR3 extends over 16 amino acids. Trimming pared 4 bases from V and 5 bases from J, leaving 19 bases between. The CDR3 reads CASSLTGKFNDNEQFF. For the CDR3, the DNA is TGTGCCAGCAGCCTTACAGGGAAATTTAACGACAATGAGCAGTTCTTC.

This rearrangement joins TRBV5-1 to TRBJ2-3; 9 nucleotides align to TRBD1. CDR1 is SGHRS, CDR2 YFSETQ, per germline. This CDR3 comprises 15 residues. V was pared by 3 bases and J by 3 bases, with 5 bases of the junction left unmatched. CDR3 coding DNA: TGCGCCAGCAGCTCCACAGGGGGCGGAACAGATACGCAGTATTTT. Encoded protein: CASSSTGGGTDTQYF.

The genes are TRBV5-1 and TRBJ1-2; TRBD1 aligns across 9 bases. V lost 3 bases and J lost 7; bases outside the gene matches: 7. Germline CDR1 is SGHRS and CDR2 is YFSETQ. This CDR3 contains 14 residues. The CDR3 DNA sequence: TGCGCCAGCAGCTACGGACAGGGGAACGGTGGCTACACCTTC. Protein: CASSYGQGNGGYTF.

V usage is TRBV5-4 and J usage is TRBJ1-4; tentatively, D is TRBD1 (5 bases). Germline lookup yields CDR1 SGHNT and CDR2 YYREEE (reference sequence). Trimming left V 4 bases short and J 0 bases short, with 10 bases between. The CDR3 loop spans 15 amino acids. CDR3 sequence reads: CASSRTPATNEKLFF. The CDR3 coding sequence is TGTGCCAGCAGCCGGACACCCGCAACTAATGAAAAACTGTTTTTT.